This TCR beta chain originates from a study of sequential checkpoint blockade in melanoma. The treatment denotes: randomized to nivolumab then ipilimumab (arm A) or the reverse (arm B). The data were produced by immunoSEQ multiplex PCR, yet TCRdb's version contains in-frame clones alone and is incomplete. Counted here are around 12,000 clones, roughly four fifths occurring once; the ten biggest clones make up 17%. This clone was detected only once. Trimming removed 4 bases from V and 5 bases from J; junction bases left unmatched: 5. The CDR3 sequence is 15 residues long. CDR1 is SGHDT and CDR2 is YYEEEE in the germline V gene.

The rearrangement joins TRBV5-6 to TRBJ2-1, with 11 bases lining up with TRBD2. The sequencing used CD8+ T cells sorted from blood (inferred from file names), collected from a patient given nivolumab and ipilimumab in sequence. The TCR comes from a human donor with melanoma. DNA for the CDR3: TGTGCCAGCAGCGAAACTAGCGGGAGAAACAATGAGCAGTTCTTC. Encoded protein: CASSETSGRNNEQFF.